This T cell receptor (beta chain) is drawn from a study of cytomegalovirus exposure and HLA in healthy donors. General study findings and limits: Among TCR beta chains of equal frequency, HLA-associated ones were more clonally expanded in a later analysis. No immune exposure information besides CMV serostatus was available. When presence/absence was analysed, sequencing depth was taken to be roughly uniform across donors.

To note about this clone: What it binds is unknown.

Both 60 Vbeta primers and 13 Jbeta primers went into the PCR. Measured with immunoSEQ multiplex PCR; TCRdb has only the in-frame clones, and not every one. The sample consists of 60,000 to 70,000 clones, 65% to 80% of them appearing once. The sample consisted of PBMCs. This TCR came from a woman in her twenties or thirties in good health and CMV-seronegative.

The CDR3 reads CASSPGQASYEQYV. The CDR3 DNA sequence: TGTGCCAGCAGCCCGGGACAGGCCTCCTACGAGCAGTACGTC. The chain couples TRBV6-5 to TRBJ2-7, with TRBD1 matching 8 bases. This CDR3 is 14 amino acids long. The germline V gene encodes CDR1 MNHEY and CDR2 SVGAGI. V shed 6 bases, J shed 0 bases, and the junction held 4 bases outside the gene matches.